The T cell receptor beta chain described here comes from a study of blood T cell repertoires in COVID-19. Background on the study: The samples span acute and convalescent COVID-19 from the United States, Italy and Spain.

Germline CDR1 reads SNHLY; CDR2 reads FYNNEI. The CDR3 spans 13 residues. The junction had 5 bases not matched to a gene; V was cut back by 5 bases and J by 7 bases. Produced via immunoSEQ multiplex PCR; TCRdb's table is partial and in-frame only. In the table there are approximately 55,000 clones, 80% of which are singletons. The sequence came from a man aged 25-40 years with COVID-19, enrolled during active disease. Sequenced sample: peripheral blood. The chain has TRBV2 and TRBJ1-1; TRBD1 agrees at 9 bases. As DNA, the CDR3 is TGTGCCAGCAGTCTCGACAGGGGGGATGAAGCTTTCTTT. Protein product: CASSLDRGDEAFF.